Below, 25 T cell receptor beta chains from the same sample are listed, as sequenced in a study of identical twins. TCRdb re-called the 5' RACE reads with MiXCR, one entry per CDR3 protein. The sample lists fewer than 900,000 distinct CDR3 sequences, around 20% seen once, with around 4.4% in the top ten. These data also formed part of another study, on T cells expressing NK-cell markers.

The sample taken for sequencing was PBMCs. The source is a young woman in good health.

Regarding this clonotype: The germline gene is not matched at one end of the junction; a read error may be the cause. The chain has TRBV18 and TRBJ1-1; 8 bases map to TRBD1. Germline V CDR1 and CDR2: KGHSH, LQKENI. The CDR3 has 14 amino acids. CDR3 DNA: TGTGCCACCTCATCATACAGGGGGATCACTGAAGCTTTCTTT. This translates into CATSSYRGITEAFF.

The chain joins TRBV6-2 or TRBV6-3 to TRBJ2-1; D not certain. The CDR3 length is 12 residues. Between the trimmed V and J ends, which lost 5 bases and 10 bases, there was a span of 12 bases. Germline V gene data show CDR1 as MNHEY and CDR2 as SVGEGT. The CDR3 is CASSPPGREQFF. The CDR3 coding sequence is TGTGCCAGCAGTCCCCCCGGTCGGGAGCAGTTCTTC.

The chain uses TRBV5-4 and TRBJ2-7; TRBD1 might be the D (5 bases). This CDR3 is 14 amino acids long. With 0 bases removed from V and 6 bases from J, the gap between germline ends came to 13 bases. CDR1 is SGHNT and CDR2 is YYREEE in the germline V gene (reference sequence). Here the CDR3 DNA reads TGTGCCAGCAGCTTGGCCTACAGGTCCGGCGAGCAGTACTTC. This gives the protein CASSLAYRSGEQYF.

The chain uses TRBV12-3 or TRBV12-4 and TRBJ2-2; D gene uncertain. This CDR3 is 13 amino acids long. The ends were cut back, 3 bases at V and 6 bases at J, with 8 bases in the middle. The CDR3 loop is CASSFTGAGELFF. CDR3 nucleotide sequence: TGTGCCAGCAGTTTCACGGGTGCCGGGGAGCTGTTTTTT.

The chain carries TRBV12-5 and TRBJ1-2; no firm D call. CDR3 size: 13 residues. Trimming took 6 bases from V and 1 from J, leaving 9 bases between them. The V gene's germline CDR1 is LGHNT and CDR2 FRNRAP. CDR3 DNA: TGTGCTAGTGGAGCACAATTTAACTATGGCTACACCTTC. Encoded protein: CASGAQFNYGYTF.

The chain has TRBV7-9 and TRBJ2-1; 7 nucleotides match TRBD2. There are 15 residues in the CDR3. The junction had 8 bases not matched to a gene; V was cut back by 6 bases and J by 3 bases. CDR1 is SEHNR, CDR2 FQNEAQ, per germline (reference sequence). The CDR3 protein is CASSSLSGFYNEQFF. The CDR3, as DNA: TGTGCCAGCAGTTCTCTTAGCGGGTTCTACAATGAGCAGTTCTTC. Variable domain in full (rest from reference TRBV7-9 and TRBJ2-1): DTGVSQNPRHKITKRGQNVTFRCDPISEHNRLYWYRQTLGQGPEFLTYFQNEAQLEKSRLLSDRFSAERPKGSFSTLEIQRTEQGDSAMYLCASSSLSGFYNEQFFGPGTRLTVL.

The J gene is TRBJ2-1, the V gene TRBV7-9; TRBD2 agrees at 10 bases. The CDR3 has 15 amino acids. With V trimmed by 5 bases and J by 6 bases, 7 bases remained unmatched. Germline V gene lookup returns CDR1 SEHNR and CDR2 FQNEAQ (reference sequence). In DNA, the CDR3 is TGTGCCAGCAGCACGCCGGGACTAGCGTCCAATGAGCAGTTCTTC. This codes for CASSTPGLASNEQFF. Full variable domain (remainder filled in from reference TRBV7-9 and TRBJ2-1): DTGVSQNPRHKITKRGQNVTFRCDPISEHNRLYWYRQTLGQGPEFLTYFQNEAQLEKSRLLSDRFSAERPKGSFSTLEIQRTEQGDSAMYLCASSTPGLASNEQFFGPGTRLTVL.

The chain links TRBV20-1 to TRBJ2-3; 8 nucleotides align to TRBD2. This CDR3 has 14 residues. Per germline, CDR1 DFQATT and CDR2 SNEGSKA (reference sequence). The V and J ends lost 3 bases and 1 base, in that order; junction bases with no gene match: 3. CDR3 amino acids: CSASPAGGTDTQYF. DNA for the CDR3: TGCAGTGCTAGTCCAGCGGGGGGCACAGATACGCAGTATTTT.

The V and J genes are TRBV5-1 and TRBJ2-5; TRBD1 aligns across 10 bases. Germline loops: CDR1 SGHRS, CDR2 YFSETQ. The CDR3 covers 16 residues. With 0 bases clipped from V and 4 bases from J, the junction kept 6 bases outside the gene matches. The CDR3 bases are TGCGCCAGCAGCTTGGATCCGGGGACAGGGGCAGAGACCCAGTACTTC. Protein product: CASSLDPGTGAETQYF.

J is TRBJ2-7 and V is TRBV7-9; a possible D gene is TRBD1 (5 bases). V gave up 1 base and J gave up 2 bases, with 9 bases separating them. The germline gives CDR1 SEHNR, CDR2 FQNEAQ (reference sequence). CDR3 length: 14 residues. The CDR3 spells CASSLGTPAYEQYF. The CDR3 nucleotides are TGTGCCAGCAGCTTAGGGACACCTGCCTACGAGCAGTACTTC. Full variable domain (outside the CDR3, taken from reference TRBV7-9 and TRBJ2-7): DTGVSQNPRHKITKRGQNVTFRCDPISEHNRLYWYRQTLGQGPEFLTYFQNEAQLEKSRLLSDRFSAERPKGSFSTLEIQRTEQGDSAMYLCASSLGTPAYEQYFGPGTRLTVT.

In this sample, this clonotype turned up a few times. This rearrangement joins TRBV6-2 or TRBV6-3 to TRBJ1-3; D gene unclear. V was shortened by 5 bases and J by 4 bases, with 12 bases between the two germline ends. Germline CDR1 MNHEY, CDR2 SVGEGT. The CDR3 has 14 amino acids. In DNA form, the CDR3 reads TGTGCCAGCAGTCGTTGGGAGACCGGAAACACCATATATTTT. It specifies CASSRWETGNTIYF.

The CDR3 DNA is TGTGCCAGCAGCTTAGGGAACGGGTTTCTCTACGAGCAGTACTTC. Its translation: CASSLGNGFLYEQYF. V gene TRBV7-9 combines with J gene TRBJ2-7; D unresolved. The V gene lost 1 base and the J gene lost 3 bases, with 13 bases spanning the gap. The CDR3 has 15 amino acids. Germline CDR1 reads SEHNR; CDR2 reads FQNEAQ (reference sequence).

The table lists this clonotype with many counts. The V and J genes are TRBV5-1 and TRBJ2-7; 11 bases align to TRBD1. Germline CDR1 SGHRS, CDR2 YFSETQ. V shed 4 bases, J shed 6 bases, and the junction held 6 bases outside the gene matches. The CDR3 length is 14 residues. For the CDR3, the DNA is TGCGCCAGCAGCCTAGGACAGGGGGCGAGCGAGCAGTACTTC. Translated, it gives CASSLGQGASEQYF. The complete variable domain, with remaining parts taken from reference TRBV5-1 and TRBJ2-7, reads KAGVTQTPRYLIKTRGQQVTLSCSPISGHRSVSWYQQTPGQGLQFLFEYFSETQRNKGNFPGRFSGRQFSNSRSEMNVSTLELGDSALYLCASSLGQGASEQYFGPGTRLTVT.

This clonotype was found a few times. The gene calls are TRBV20-1 and TRBJ2-1; TRBD2 matches 7 bases. Germline V gives CDR1 DFQATT, CDR2 SNEGSKA (reference sequence). V lost 7 bases and J lost 3; bases outside the gene matches: 3. The CDR3 is made up of 12 amino acids. The CDR3 region is CSEQRGYNEQFF. CDR3 coding DNA: TGCAGTGAGCAGCGGGGCTACAATGAGCAGTTCTTC.

V is TRBV20-1 and J is TRBJ2-1, with D unresolved. CDR3 length: 13 amino acids. Germline loops: CDR1 DFQATT, CDR2 SNEGSKA (reference sequence). V lost 7 bases, J lost 3 bases, and 13 bases lay in between. CDR3 amino acids: CSVELPHYNEQFF. The DNA for the CDR3 is TGCAGTGTGGAACTACCTCACTACAATGAGCAGTTCTTC.

This clonotype came up many times. The V call is TRBV6-5, the J call TRBJ2-3; 8 bases match TRBD2. The CDR3 covers 15 residues. From germline, CDR1 is MNHEY and CDR2 SVGAGI. The junction had 7 bases not matched to a gene; V was cut back by 6 bases and J by 2 bases. The CDR3 protein is CASRLEREFTDTQYF. CDR3 DNA: TGTGCCAGCAGGTTAGAGCGGGAGTTCACAGATACGCAGTATTTT.

This clonotype was found many times. The chain combines TRBV10-3 with TRBJ2-7; maybe TRBD2 (6 bases). V gave up 8 bases and J gave up 2 bases, with 13 bases separating them. From germline, CDR1 is ENHRY and CDR2 SYGVKD. The CDR3 length is 13 residues. As DNA, the CDR3 is TGTGCCATCCTAAATAGCGGAACCTACGAGCAGTACTTC. Translated: CAILNSGTYEQYF.

This clonotype has a count of ten or more. The chain carries TRBV2 and TRBJ2-1; D gene unclear. The germline V gene has CDR1 SNHLY and CDR2 FYNNEI. The CDR3 sequence is 14 residues long. V was pared by 10 bases and J by 2 bases, with 15 bases between. As DNA, the CDR3 is TGTGCCACCCTCGGTGACTCGGCCTACAATGAGCAGTTCTTC. Amino acid sequence: CATLGDSAYNEQFF.

There are a few counts of this clonotype. The J gene is TRBJ2-7, the V gene TRBV20-1; TRBD2 aligns across 12 bases. Losses at the gene ends were 5 bases for V and 1 base for J; bases not matched to a gene: 12. CDR1 and CDR2 from the germline V gene are DFQATT and SNEGSKA (reference sequence). The CDR3 is made up of 17 amino acids. The CDR3 spells CSASGTSLAGGSYEQYF. In DNA, the CDR3 is TGCAGTGCTTCGGGGACTTCACTAGCGGGGGGTTCCTACGAGCAGTACTTC.

The chain recombines TRBV4-3 with TRBJ1-2; D is ambiguous. This CDR3 region has 11 residues. V lost 5 bases to trimming and J lost 10 bases, with 11 bases between them. Germline values: CDR1 LGHNA, CDR2 YSLEER. In DNA, the CDR3 is TGCGCCAGCAGCTTGTTAGGCGACTACACCTTC. Protein: CASSLLGDYTF.

Here the CDR3 reads CASNNRDSFYEQYF. CDR3 DNA sequence: TGTGCCAGCAACAACCGGGACAGCTTCTACGAGCAGTACTTC. The chain employs TRBV7-9 and TRBJ2-7; TRBD1 aligns across 7 bases. Germline trimming cut 7 bases from V and 3 bases from J; bases unmatched to any gene: 9. This CDR3 contains 14 residues. Germline CDR1 reads SEHNR; CDR2 reads FQNEAQ (reference sequence).

This clonotype was recorded at least ten times. The genes are TRBV6-5 and TRBJ1-2; no clear D gene. The CDR3 has 14 residues. Germline V gene sequence: CDR1 MNHEY, CDR2 SVGAGI. The V end lost 0 bases, the J end lost 8 bases, and 13 bases lay between the germline ends. The CDR3 loop is CASSYSGPREGYTF. In DNA form, the CDR3 reads TGTGCCAGCAGTTACTCGGGCCCTCGAGAGGGCTACACCTTC.

The J gene is TRBJ2-1, the V gene TRBV25-1, with 7 bases that match TRBD2. This CDR3 is 14 amino acids long. Germline CDR1 is MGHDK and CDR2 is SYGVNS. With V trimmed by 5 bases and J by 7 bases, 8 bases remained unmatched. DNA for the CDR3: TGTGCCAGCAGTCAAGCGGGATGGGGTAATGAGCAGTTCTTC. This gives the protein CASSQAGWGNEQFF.

Points on this clonotype: At one boundary the junction diverges from the germline segment, which might be a read error. CDR3 residues: CAGDRGSDNEQFF. The CDR3 DNA is TGTGCCGGGGACAGGGGCTCCGACAATGAGCAGTTCTTC. The rearrangement joins TRBV30 to TRBJ2-1; TRBD1 agrees at 10 bases. This CDR3 comprises 13 residues. Germline assignment: CDR1 GTSNPN and CDR2 SVGIG (reference sequence).

This clonotype was seen repeatedly, ten times or more. The CDR3 sequence: CASKESDYLSLNTEAFF. Written as DNA, the CDR3 is TGTGCCAGCAAGGAGTCAGACTATTTGAGTCTGAACACTGAAGCTTTCTTT. The chain has TRBV12-3 or TRBV12-4 and TRBJ1-1; D unclear. The CDR3 contains 17 residues. V lost 7 bases and J 0 bases, leaving 21 bases between the germline ends.